This TCR beta chain was sequenced in a study of T-cell memory formation after mild COVID-19. Overall study context: Clustering of TCRs was largely donor specific.

The germline V gene has CDR1 SEHNR and CDR2 FQNEAQ (reference sequence). The CDR3 length is 15 residues. Trimming removed 10 bases from V and 2 bases from J, with 18 bases in between. Via MiXCR, TCRdb re-called the 5' RACE reads, giving one row per CDR3 protein. This sample has a few hundred thousand distinct CDR3 sequences, with about 11% found just once. This TCR was sampled from a man aged 18 to 30 who had mild COVID-19 (a few samples of this study predate the infection). Cell type and time point are not known. The V call is TRBV7-9, the J call TRBJ1-3; tentatively, D is TRBD1 (6 bases). Sequenced input: PBMCs or a T cell subset sorted from them (not recorded which). The CDR3 DNA sequence: TGTGCCATCCGAAGGGGGGATGATGCTGGAAACACCATATATTTT. Protein product: CAIRRGDDAGNTIYF.